The clone carrying this TCR beta chain was counted once. Its specificity is not known. This entry comes from a study of cytomegalovirus exposure and HLA in healthy donors. The PCR used 60 Vbeta and 13 Jbeta primers. As originally analysed: Approximately 11 million of the about 80 million unique TCR beta chains counted in a later analysis were shared. Data came from immunoSEQ multiplex PCR; TCRdb stores just in-frame clones and leaves some out. V, J and clone size were drawn from that table, and D and trimming were deduced from the DNA. This table holds approximately 85,000 clones, approximately 80% found once. Study-wide findings and caveats: Cytomegalovirus-associated status was assigned to 164 TCR beta chains.

The sample consisted of PBMCs. This TCR derives from a woman aged 50 to 60 in good health and CMV-seropositive.

This CDR3 is CASSDYSDTQYF. The CDR3 bases are TGCGCCAGCAGTGACTACTCAGATACGCAGTATTTT. The chain combines TRBV10-1 with TRBJ2-3; D gene unclear. V was pared by 3 bases and J by 4 bases, with 5 bases between. Per the germline V gene, CDR1 is WNHNN and CDR2 is SYGVQD (reference sequence). This CDR3 has 12 amino acids.